This entry is about one T cell receptor (beta chain). Its antigen is unknown. This record comes from a study of neoadjuvant anti-PD-1 for oral cavity cancer. Broader study findings: Only three patients per response group were TCR-analyzed; validation needed.

Cohort: HPV-negative, locally advanced oral cavity squamous cell carcinoma patients. Survey sequencing of tumors mostly used about 4.8 ug DNA, two replicates. Only in-frame clones appear in the TCRdb table, and some are missing; sequencing was by immunoSEQ multiplex PCR. The sample includes 9,500 to 12,000 clones, about 50% seen only once; the top ten take roughly a quarter. The specimen was tumor tissue, collected before nivolumab (anti-PD-1) treatment. The receptor was derived from a person aged 35 to 85 with oral cavity squamous cell carcinoma.

CDR3 sequence (DNA): TGTGCCAGCAGCTACAGGGCTCCCGAGCAGTACTTC. It is translated as CASSYRAPEQYF. This chain links TRBV28 with TRBJ2-7; TRBD1 might be the D (6 bases). V was pared by 6 bases and J by 6 bases, with 12 bases between. CDR3 length: 12 residues. Germline V gene sequence: CDR1 MDHEN, CDR2 SYDVKM. The whole variable domain, filled in from reference TRBV28 and TRBJ2-7, reads DVKVTQSSRYLVKRTGEKVFLECVQDMDHENMFWYRQDPGLGLRLIYFSYDVKMKEKGDIPEGYSVSREKKERFSLILESASTNQTSMYLCASSYRAPEQYFGPGTRLTVT.